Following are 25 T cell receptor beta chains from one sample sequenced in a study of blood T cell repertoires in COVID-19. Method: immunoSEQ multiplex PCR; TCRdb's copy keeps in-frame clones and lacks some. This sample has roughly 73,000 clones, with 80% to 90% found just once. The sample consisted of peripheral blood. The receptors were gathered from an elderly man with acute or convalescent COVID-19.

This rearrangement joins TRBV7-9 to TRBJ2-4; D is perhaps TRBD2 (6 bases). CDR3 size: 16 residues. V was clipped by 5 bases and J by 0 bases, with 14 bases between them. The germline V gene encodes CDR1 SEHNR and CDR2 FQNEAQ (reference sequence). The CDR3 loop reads CASSPTPGGAKNIQYF. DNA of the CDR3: TGTGCCAGCAGCCCGACGCCCGGGGGAGCCAAAAACATTCAGTACTTC. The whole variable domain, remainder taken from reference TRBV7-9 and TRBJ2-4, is DTGVSQNPRHKITKRGQNVTFRCDPISEHNRLYWYRQTLGQGPEFLTYFQNEAQLEKSRLLSDRFSAERPKGSFSTLEIQRTEQGDSAMYLCASSPTPGGAKNIQYFGAGTRLSVL.

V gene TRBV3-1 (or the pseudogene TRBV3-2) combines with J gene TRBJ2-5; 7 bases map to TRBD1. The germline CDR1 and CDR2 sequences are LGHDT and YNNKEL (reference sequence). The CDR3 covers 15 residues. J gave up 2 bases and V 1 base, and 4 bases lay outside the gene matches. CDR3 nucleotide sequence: TGTGCCAGCAGCCAAGTGGGGACAGCTCAAGAGACCCAGTACTTC. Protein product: CASSQVGTAQETQYF.

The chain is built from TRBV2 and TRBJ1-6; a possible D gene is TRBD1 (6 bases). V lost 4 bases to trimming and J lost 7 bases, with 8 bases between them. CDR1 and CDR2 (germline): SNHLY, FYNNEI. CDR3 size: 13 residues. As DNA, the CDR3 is TGTGCCAGCAGTGGCCAGGGGAATTCACCCCTCCACTTT. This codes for CASSGQGNSPLHF. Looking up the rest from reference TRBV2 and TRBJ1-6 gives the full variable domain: EPEVTQTPSHQVTQMGQEVILRCVPISNHLYFYWYRQILGQKVEFLVSFYNNEISEKSEIFDDQFSVERPDGSNFTLKIRSTKLEDSAMYFCASSGQGNSPLHFGNGTRLTVT.

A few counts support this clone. The CDR3: CASSIRQGNTEAFF. CDR3 DNA sequence: TGTGCCAGTAGTATCCGGCAGGGAAACACTGAAGCTTTCTTT. V usage is TRBV19 and J usage is TRBJ1-1; a possible D gene is TRBD1 (5 bases). The V and J ends lost 3 bases and 2 bases respectively, with 10 bases between them. This CDR3 contains 14 residues. The V gene's germline CDR1 is LNHDA and CDR2 SQIVND (reference sequence). Variable domain in full (rest from reference TRBV19 and TRBJ1-1): DGGITQSPKYLFRKEGQNVTLSCEQNLNHDAMYWYRQDPGQGLRLIYYSQIVNDFQKGDIAEGYSVSREKKESFPLTVTSAQKNPTAFYLCASSIRQGNTEAFFGQGTRLTVV.

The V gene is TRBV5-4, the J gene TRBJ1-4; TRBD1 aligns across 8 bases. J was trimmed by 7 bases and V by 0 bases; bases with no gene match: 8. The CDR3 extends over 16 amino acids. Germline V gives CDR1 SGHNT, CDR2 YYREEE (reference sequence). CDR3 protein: CASSLESGGGGEKLFF. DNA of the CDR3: TGTGCCAGCAGCTTGGAATCAGGGGGCGGTGGTGAAAAACTGTTTTTT.

CDR3 amino acids: CASSLDWLNTEAFF. In nucleotides, the CDR3 is TGCGCCAGCAGCTTGGATTGGCTGAACACTGAAGCTTTCTTT. This sequence joins TRBV5-1 and TRBJ1-1; D gene uncertain. CDR3 length: 14 amino acids. Trimming pared 0 bases from V and 0 bases from J, leaving 6 bases between. Germline lookup yields CDR1 SGHRS and CDR2 YFSETQ.

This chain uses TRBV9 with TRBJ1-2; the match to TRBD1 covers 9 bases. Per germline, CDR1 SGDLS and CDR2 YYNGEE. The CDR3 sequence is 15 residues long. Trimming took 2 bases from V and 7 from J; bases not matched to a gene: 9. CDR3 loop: CASSVGQGMPGGYTF. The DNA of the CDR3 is TGTGCCAGCAGCGTCGGACAGGGGATGCCTGGTGGCTACACCTTC.

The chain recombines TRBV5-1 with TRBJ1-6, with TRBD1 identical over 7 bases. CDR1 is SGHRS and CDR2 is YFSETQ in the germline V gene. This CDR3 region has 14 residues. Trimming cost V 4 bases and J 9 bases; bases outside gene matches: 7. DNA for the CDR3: TGCGCCAGCAGCGAGACAGGGATGGCTTCACCCCTCCACTTT. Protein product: CASSETGMASPLHF.

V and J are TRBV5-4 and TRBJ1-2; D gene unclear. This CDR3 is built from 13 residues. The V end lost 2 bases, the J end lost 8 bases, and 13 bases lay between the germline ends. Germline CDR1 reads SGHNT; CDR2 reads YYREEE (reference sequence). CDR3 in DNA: TGTGCCAGCAGCTTCCGAATGGCAGGCGGCTACACCTTC. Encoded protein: CASSFRMAGGYTF.

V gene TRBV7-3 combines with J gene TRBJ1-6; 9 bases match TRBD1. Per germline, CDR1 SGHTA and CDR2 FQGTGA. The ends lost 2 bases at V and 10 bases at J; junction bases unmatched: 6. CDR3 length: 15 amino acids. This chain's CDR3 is CASSLSQGARSPLHF. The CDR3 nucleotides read TGTGCCAGCAGCTTATCACAGGGGGCGCGGTCACCCCTCCACTTT.

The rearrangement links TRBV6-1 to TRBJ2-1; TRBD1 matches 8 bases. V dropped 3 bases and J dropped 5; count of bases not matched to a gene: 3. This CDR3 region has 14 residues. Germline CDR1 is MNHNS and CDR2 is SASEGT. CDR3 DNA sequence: TGTGCCAGCAGTGACAGGGGGCAGGACAATGAGCAGTTCTTC. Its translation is CASSDRGQDNEQFF.

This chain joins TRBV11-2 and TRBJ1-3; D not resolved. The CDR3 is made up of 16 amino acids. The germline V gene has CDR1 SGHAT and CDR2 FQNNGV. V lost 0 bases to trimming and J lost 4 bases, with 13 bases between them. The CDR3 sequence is CASSLERGLAGNTIYF. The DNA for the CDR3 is TGTGCCAGCAGCTTAGAGCGGGGATTAGCGGGAAACACCATATATTTT.

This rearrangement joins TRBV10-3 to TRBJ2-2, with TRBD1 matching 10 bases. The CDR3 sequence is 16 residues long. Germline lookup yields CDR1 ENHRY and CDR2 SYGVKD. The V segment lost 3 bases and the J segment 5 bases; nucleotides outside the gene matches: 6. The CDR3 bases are TGTGCCATCAGTGAATCCGGACAGGGGGGTACCGGGGAGCTGTTTTTT. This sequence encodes CAISESGQGGTGELFF.

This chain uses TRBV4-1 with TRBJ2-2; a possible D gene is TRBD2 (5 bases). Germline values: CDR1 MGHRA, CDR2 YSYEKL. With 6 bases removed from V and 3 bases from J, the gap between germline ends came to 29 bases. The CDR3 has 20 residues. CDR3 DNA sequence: TGCGCCAGCAGACTAAGGGTGGGGAGAGACCACAAACGGGACACCGGGGAGCTGTTTTTT. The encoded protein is CASRLRVGRDHKRDTGELFF.

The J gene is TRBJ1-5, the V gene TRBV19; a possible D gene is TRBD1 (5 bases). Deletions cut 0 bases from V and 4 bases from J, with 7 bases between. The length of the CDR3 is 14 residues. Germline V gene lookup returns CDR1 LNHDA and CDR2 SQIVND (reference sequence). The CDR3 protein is CASSIETVNQPQHF. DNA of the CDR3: TGTGCCAGTAGTATAGAGACAGTTAATCAGCCCCAGCATTTT.

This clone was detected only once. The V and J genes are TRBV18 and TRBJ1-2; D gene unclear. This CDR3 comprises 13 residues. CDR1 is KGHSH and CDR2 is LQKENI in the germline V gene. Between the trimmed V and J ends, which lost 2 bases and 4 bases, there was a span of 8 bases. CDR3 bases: TGTGCCAGCTCACCAACCGCCGGCTATGGCTACACCTTC. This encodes CASSPTAGYGYTF.

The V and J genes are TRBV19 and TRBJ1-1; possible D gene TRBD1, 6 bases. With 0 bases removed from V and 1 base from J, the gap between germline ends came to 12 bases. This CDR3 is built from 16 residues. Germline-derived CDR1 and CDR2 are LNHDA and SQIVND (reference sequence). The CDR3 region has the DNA TGTGCCAGTAGTATAGAGAACGGCAGGGGGAACACTGAAGCTTTCTTT. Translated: CASSIENGRGNTEAFF.

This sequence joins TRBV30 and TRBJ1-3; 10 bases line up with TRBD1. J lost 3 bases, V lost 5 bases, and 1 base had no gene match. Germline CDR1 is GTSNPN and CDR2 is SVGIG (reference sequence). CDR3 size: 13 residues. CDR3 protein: CAWDRGLGNTIYF. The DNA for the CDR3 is TGTGCCTGGGACAGGGGGCTTGGAAACACCATATATTTT.

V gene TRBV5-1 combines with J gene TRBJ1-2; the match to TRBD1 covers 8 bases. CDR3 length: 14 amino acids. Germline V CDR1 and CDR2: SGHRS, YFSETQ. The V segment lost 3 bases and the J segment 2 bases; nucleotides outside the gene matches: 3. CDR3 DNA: TGCGCCAGCAGCTCCGGACAGGGAAACTATGGCTACACCTTC. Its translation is CASSSGQGNYGYTF.

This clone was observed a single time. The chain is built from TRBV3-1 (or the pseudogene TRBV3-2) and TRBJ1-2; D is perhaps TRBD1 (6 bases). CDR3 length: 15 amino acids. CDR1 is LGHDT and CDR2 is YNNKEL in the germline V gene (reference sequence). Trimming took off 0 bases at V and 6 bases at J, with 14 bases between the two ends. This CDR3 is CASSQEGTTRHGYTF. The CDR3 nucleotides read TGTGCCAGCAGCCAAGAAGGGACAACTCGCCATGGCTACACCTTC.

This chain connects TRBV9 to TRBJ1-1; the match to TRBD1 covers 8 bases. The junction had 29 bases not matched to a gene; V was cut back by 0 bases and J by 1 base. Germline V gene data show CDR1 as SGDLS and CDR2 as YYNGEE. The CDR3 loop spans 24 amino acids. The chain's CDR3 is CASSVEGQGATTVGAGGENTEAFF. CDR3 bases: TGTGCCAGCAGCGTAGAGGGTCAGGGGGCGACTACCGTGGGAGCCGGGGGAGAGAACACTGAAGCTTTCTTT.

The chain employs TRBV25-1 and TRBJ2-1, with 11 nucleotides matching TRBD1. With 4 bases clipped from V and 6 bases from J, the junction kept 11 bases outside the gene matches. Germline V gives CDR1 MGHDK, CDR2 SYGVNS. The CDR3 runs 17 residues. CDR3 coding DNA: TGTGCCAGCAGTGCCCCTCAAGGACAGGGGGCCGGCAATGAGCAGTTCTTC. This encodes CASSAPQGQGAGNEQFF.

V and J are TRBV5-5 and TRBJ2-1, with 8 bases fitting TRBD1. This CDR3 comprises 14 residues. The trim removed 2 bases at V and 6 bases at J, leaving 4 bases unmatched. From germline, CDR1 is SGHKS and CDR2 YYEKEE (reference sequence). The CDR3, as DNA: TGTGCCAGCAGCTTCGGACAGGGTGGCAATGAGCAGTTCTTC. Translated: CASSFGQGGNEQFF. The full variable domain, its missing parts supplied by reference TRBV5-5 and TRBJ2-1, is DAGVTQSPTHLIKTRGQQVTLRCSPISGHKSVSWYQQVLGQGPQFIFQYYEKEERGRGNFPDRFSARQFPNYSSELNVNALLLGDSALYLCASSFGQGGNEQFFGPGTRLTVL.

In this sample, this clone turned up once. CDR3 amino acids: CATSSTGEGGQPQHF. As DNA, the CDR3 is TGTGCCACCAGCTCGACAGGGGAAGGGGGTCAGCCCCAGCATTTT. The V call is TRBV24-1, the J call TRBJ1-5; 8 bases align to TRBD1. Germline-derived CDR1 and CDR2 are KGHDR and SFDVKD. Germline trimming cut 7 bases from V and 6 bases from J; bases unmatched to any gene: 10. The CDR3 is made up of 15 amino acids.

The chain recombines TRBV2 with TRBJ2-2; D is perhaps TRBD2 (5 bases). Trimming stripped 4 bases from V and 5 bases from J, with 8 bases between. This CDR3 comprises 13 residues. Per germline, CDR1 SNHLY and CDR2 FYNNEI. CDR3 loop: CASSARGTGELFF. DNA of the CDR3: TGTGCCAGCAGTGCGCGCGGGACCGGGGAGCTGTTTTTT. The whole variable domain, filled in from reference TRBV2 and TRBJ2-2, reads EPEVTQTPSHQVTQMGQEVILRCVPISNHLYFYWYRQILGQKVEFLVSFYNNEISEKSEIFDDQFSVERPDGSNFTLKIRSTKLEDSAMYFCASSARGTGELFFGEGSRLTVL.